The present entry profiles one TCR beta chain with its context. Antigen: not known. The primer mix had 60 Vbeta and 13 Jbeta primers. Data came from immunoSEQ multiplex PCR; TCRdb stores just in-frame clones and leaves some out. The sample has about 100,000 clones, approximately 66% seen once; the top ten hold approximately 10%. This record comes from a study of cytomegalovirus exposure and HLA in healthy donors. Overall study results and limits: Confirmation was obtained in vitro that a few CMV-associated chains are specific for CMV antigens. The productive fraction for most TCR beta V segments was about 87% or about 30% in an earlier analysis. Diagnosis of cytomegalovirus status made by the classifier reportedly showed high specificity and sensitivity.

CDR1 is LGHNA, CDR2 YSLEER, per germline. The CDR3 consists of 14 residues. Trimming left V 4 bases short and J 6 bases short, with 16 bases between. This clonotype originated in a man aged 35 to 55 in good health and CMV-seropositive. The J gene is TRBJ2-7, the V gene TRBV4-3; perhaps TRBD2 as D (6 bases). Sequenced material: PBMCs. This CDR3 reads CASSRGTVGGEQYF. CDR3 sequence (DNA): TGCGCCAGCAGCCGAGGGACTGTGGGCGGCGAGCAGTACTTC.